This TCR beta chain was sequenced during a study of T cells after yellow fever vaccination. V shed 4 bases, J shed 2 bases, and the junction held 2 bases outside the gene matches. The length of the CDR3 is 16 residues. Looked up from germline, CDR1 is LGHNA and CDR2 is YSLEER. MiXCR, applied by TCRdb to the 5' RACE reads, yields one record per CDR3 protein. Of around 250,000 distinct CDR3 sequences in the sample, about 7.1% are singletons; the top ten hold about 0.9%. Sequencing was performed on CD4+ T cells sorted from PBMCs, taken 15 days after the yellow fever booster vaccination. This sequence joins TRBV4-3 and TRBJ2-3; TRBD2 agrees at 14 bases. The receptor's source is a man aged 25-45 years who received the YFV17D yellow fever vaccine. CDR3: CASSPGLAGATDTQYF. DNA of the CDR3: TGCGCCAGCAGCCCGGGACTAGCGGGGGCCACAGATACGCAGTATTTT.